This is a list of T cell receptor beta chains from one sample in a study of cytomegalovirus exposure and HLA in healthy donors. Some clones are missing from TCRdb's copy, which holds only in-frame ones; the method was immunoSEQ multiplex PCR. The sample data list nearly 200,000 clones. The sequenced sample was PBMCs. These receptors were collected from a boy aged 5-17 years in good health and CMV-seronegative. Both conserved end residues are part of each CDR3. Each record gives: J gene, V gene, CDR3 protein.

>TRBJ1-1|TRBV5-1
CASRLGMTEAFF
>TRBJ1-1|TRBV6-5
CASRVDRAENTEASF
>TRBJ2-7|TRBV7-9
CASSSGSGVEQYF
>TRBJ1-6|TRBV6-5
CASSYSGQGNSPLHF
>TRBJ2-1|TRBV6-1
CASSERDSRLAGGSSYNEQFF
>TRBJ2-7|TRBV5-1
CASSLGPGTGGYEQYF
>TRBJ2-7|TRBV4-1
CASSQDETGVYEQYF
>TRBJ1-6|TRBV6-4
CASSDSTGGNSPLHF
>TRBJ1-1|TRBV28
CASRDRGRVTEAFF
>TRBJ2-2|TRBV4-1
CASQRAGAGELFF
>TRBJ1-5|TRBV2
CASSVGGGGGSSNQPQHF
>TRBJ2-3|TRBV19
CASSDRAGGPSTDTQYF
>TRBJ2-5|TRBV9
CASSAGGQGARETQYF
>TRBJ1-5|TRBV2
CAGAGTGGQPQHF
>TRBJ2-7|TRBV5-1
CASMPGYSSYERYF
>TRBJ2-5|TRBV7-9
CASSLALGGTWETQYF
>TRBJ2-1|TRBV27
CASRKGALWFF
>TRBJ1-1|TRBV10-1
CASSEKAGVNTEAFF
>TRBJ2-1|TRBV6-5
CASSSMRQGGNEQFF
>TRBJ1-1|TRBV27
CASSLGANTEAFF
>TRBJ2-2|TRBV5-1
CASSLGAGANTGELFF
>TRBJ1-5|TRBV5-8
CASTPWGGGNNQPQHF
>TRBJ2-3|TRBV9
CASSPRTGGTDTQYF
>TRBJ1-4|TRBV2
CASSGRMGRGGEKLFF
>TRBJ2-1|TRBV18
CASSPTQGREGEQFF
>TRBJ2-3|TRBV9
CASSPRTSGVGDTQYF
>TRBJ1-1|TRBV7-9
CASSVGQGASF
>TRBJ2-4|TRBV29-1
CAILSPAANIQYF
>TRBJ2-7|TRBV4-1
CASSQGTGSLYEQYF
>TRBJ2-1|TRBV25-1
CASSGLENEQFF
>TRBJ2-5|TRBV7-9
CASGQQETQYF
>TRBJ1-3|TRBV11-2
CASSWGGVNSGNTIYF
>TRBJ1-4|TRBV30
CAWSPRRGQQASVGNEKLFF
>TRBJ2-1|TRBV6-5
CASRSGVSGEQFF
>TRBJ1-1|TRBV13
CAIIPGQGRIMNTEAFF
>TRBJ1-5|TRBV5-1
CASSLDGDSYQPQHF
>TRBJ1-1|TRBV29-1
CSVHEGNTEAFF
>TRBJ2-1|TRBV28
CASNGPPYNEQFF
>TRBJ1-5|TRBV7-2
CASSFLGAPNRPQHF
>TRBJ2-5|TRBV5-1
CASSLGRGLYQETQYF
>TRBJ2-2|TRBV4-1
CASSRPQGEAGELFF
>TRBJ2-5|TRBV7-2
CASRMTSGGLATQYF
>TRBJ2-3|TRBV7-3
CASSSAPGGRLGDTQYF
>TRBJ2-3|TRBV5-8
CASSLGGLVSTDTQYF
>TRBJ2-3|TRBV27
CASSLGTGTDTQYF
>TRBJ1-1|TRBV29-1
CSVEVRRATEAFF
>TRBJ2-1|TRBV6-4
CASSDAASGGYNEQFF
>TRBJ1-1|TRBV30
CAWSRRDRETEAFF
>TRBJ2-3|TRBV7-9
CASSLLYDRRQDTQYF
>TRBJ1-5|TRBV28
CASSLFPGLPQHF
>TRBJ2-1|TRBV30
CAWSARGGLGQFF
>TRBJ2-2|TRBV5-5
CASSPRTSGITGELFF
>TRBJ2-5|TRBV29-1
CSVETPGQETQYF
>TRBJ1-1|TRBV11-2
CASSQGVNTEAFF
>TRBJ1-2|TRBV7-2
CASSLAGQGIYGYTF
>TRBJ1-2|TRBV5-1
CASSVKPGQGNGGYTF
>TRBJ1-2|TRBV5-1
CASSPPQGPRGYTF